This TCR beta chain appears in the sequencing data of a study of blood T cell repertoires in COVID-19 (dated by TCRdb to the early 2020s). At the level of the whole study: Samples from collaborators originated in the United States, Italy and Spain and spanned both the acute and convalescent phases of COVID-19. The prospective study material was composed of cDNA or gDNA derived from T cells, B-cell-depleted T cells, or PBMCs. Subjects who had been exposed to COVID-19, were actively infected with it, or had recovered from it provided the deeply sampled blood TCRbeta repertoires that made up the dataset. The repertoires were released in a freely available public database intended as a resource for research on the immune response to SARS-CoV-2. Samples came from the ongoing ImmuneRACE study (first 160 participants) plus 1,254 subjects from 6 global collaborators. Sample metadata almost always included a de-identified subject ID, COVID-19 status, age in years and sex. Where HLA class I and class II types were available, the types were taken from metadata supplied by the sample provider, not from assay-based typing.

Worth noting for this clone: This receptor's antigen is unknown. Base qualities are not recorded, but no much larger clone differs from it by a single base.

Results the study describes overall, beyond this receptor: How much clinical and demographic metadata was included differed by source and by participant, and the metadata was provided uncurated.

Whole blood was collected in K2EDTA tubes by collaborating institutions according to the institutions' own protocols. For TCRbeta analysis, collaborators shipped samples in one of three forms: frozen whole blood, isolated PBMCs, or DNA extracted from either of those sample types. TCRbeta CDR3 regions were amplified from genomic DNA using the immunoSEQ Assay, a bias-controlled multiplex PCR. On the authors' methods: The number of nucleated cells in each sample was estimated from the amplification of reference gene primers within the assay. Sequence reads were collapsed and filtered to measure the absolute abundance of every unique TCRbeta CDR3 rearrangement. For each sample, productive Simpson clonality was calculated by taking the square root of Simpson's diversity index across productive rearrangements. TCRdb's version of the immuneACCESS table is confined to in-frame rearrangements and falls short of the full clone set. An unresolved V gene accounts for under half of the shortfall where checked; the remainder is of unknown origin. The V and J calls and clone size come from that table; D and trimming were worked out from the DNA. The table for this sample lists roughly 320,000 clones; approximately 86% of them were counted only once. 1.3% of the sample is taken by the ten largest.

This receptor was identified in a man between 70 and 80 years old with acute or convalescent COVID-19. The sequenced sample was peripheral blood.

The CDR3 sequence is CASSRNRGGELFF. The DNA sequence follows: TGTGCCAGCAGCCGAAACAGGGGCGGGGAGCTGTTTTTT. Rearrangement joined TRBV6-5 to TRBJ2-2; TRBD1 lines up with 7 middle nucleotides. V has 6 bases trimmed and J has 7 bases trimmed; junction bases matching no gene number 5. The CDR3, cysteine through phenylalanine, is 13 amino acids long. Only the CDR3 DNA is retained, 39 bases long and in frame from the first base. CDR1 is given as MNHEY and CDR2 as SVGAGI, both from the germline V gene.